This T cell receptor beta chain was identified during a study of cytomegalovirus exposure and HLA in healthy donors. The primer mix had 60 Vbeta and 13 Jbeta primers. Only in-frame clones appear in the TCRdb table, and some are missing; sequencing was by immunoSEQ multiplex PCR. The repertoire holds around 170,000 clones, with 75% to 85% as singletons. This CDR3 contains 18 residues. V was cut by 0 bases and J by 2 bases, with 19 bases left in between. The V gene's germline CDR1 is SGDLS and CDR2 YYNGEE. This sequence was found in a woman aged 25 to 39 in good health and CMV-seropositive. The sample was PBMCs. V gene TRBV9 combines with J gene TRBJ2-3; D is perhaps TRBD2 (7 bases). CDR3 amino acids: CASSVAGGGGRNTDTQYF. CDR3 nucleotide sequence: TGTGCCAGCAGCGTAGCAGGTGGGGGGGGCCGAAACACAGATACGCAGTATTTT. Full variable domain (outside the CDR3, taken from reference TRBV9 and TRBJ2-3): DSGVTQTPKHLITATGQRVTLRCSPRSGDLSVYWYQQSLDQGLQFLIQYYNGEERAKGNILERFSAQQFPDLHSELNLSSLELGDSALYFCASSVAGGGGRNTDTQYFGPGTRLTVL.